This T cell receptor (beta chain) appears in the sequencing data of a study of CD8 T cells in ankylosing spondylitis (dated by TCRdb to about 2017). About the full investigation: The study profiled T cell receptor beta repertoires in healthy donors and ankylosing spondylitis patients to find disease-linked TCR variants. Peripheral blood samples were taken, and synovial fluid was additionally collected from ankylosing spondylitis patients. In total, the full study cohort was made up of approximately 99 healthy donors and about two dozen ankylosing spondylitis patients.

The CDR3 covers 15 residues, taking in both the cysteine and the phenylalanine. The retained sequence is limited to the CDR3, 45 bases, with the frame set at the first base. The V end loses 3 bases and the J end loses 0 bases, and a stretch of 11 bases separates them. Sequencer: Illumina HiSeq 2500. TCR beta libraries were prepared by quantitative 5'-RACE with molecular barcodes. In the paper's pipeline: Disease-linked TCR variants were identified with a new computational method built on a probabilistic model of VDJ rearrangement. The public reads were reanalyzed by TCRdb: fastp trimming at Q25, MiXCR alignment, in-frame beta chains only. Merged by CDR3 protein, the rows form single entries marked with the most common genes and DNA. TCRdb's processing, not the authors', yielded these V and J calls. This sample comprises approximately 69,000 distinct CDR3 sequences, roughly 5% of them detected only once. The leading ten clones occupy about 2.2% of the sample.

Study-level results and caveats: Some motif variants were previously reported in synovial fluid and blood of reactive arthritis patients, suggesting common disease-initiation mechanisms. The disease-linked clones showed a CD8+ phenotype and occurred at relatively low frequencies in peripheral blood. Significant enrichment of the disease-linked clones was reported in matched synovial fluid samples from ankylosing spondylitis patients. Blood from ankylosing spondylitis patients appeared to be characterized by a TCR beta motif made up of under 10 highly homologous amino acid variants.

Worth noting for this clonotype: The specificity of this receptor is unknown. No base quality values were provided; no much bigger clone lies one nucleotide off.

The V and J segments used are TRBV12-3 or TRBV12-4 and TRBJ1-2; the D gene assignment is ambiguous. The sequenced sample was blood, either unsorted or a sorted T cell fraction (not recorded which). This receptor was identified in a male donor with ankylosing spondylitis or in good health (not recorded which). CDR3 reads: CASSLIPPTNYGYTF. The DNA sequence is given as TGTGCCAGCAGTTTGATCCCTCCCACTAACTATGGCTACACCTTC.